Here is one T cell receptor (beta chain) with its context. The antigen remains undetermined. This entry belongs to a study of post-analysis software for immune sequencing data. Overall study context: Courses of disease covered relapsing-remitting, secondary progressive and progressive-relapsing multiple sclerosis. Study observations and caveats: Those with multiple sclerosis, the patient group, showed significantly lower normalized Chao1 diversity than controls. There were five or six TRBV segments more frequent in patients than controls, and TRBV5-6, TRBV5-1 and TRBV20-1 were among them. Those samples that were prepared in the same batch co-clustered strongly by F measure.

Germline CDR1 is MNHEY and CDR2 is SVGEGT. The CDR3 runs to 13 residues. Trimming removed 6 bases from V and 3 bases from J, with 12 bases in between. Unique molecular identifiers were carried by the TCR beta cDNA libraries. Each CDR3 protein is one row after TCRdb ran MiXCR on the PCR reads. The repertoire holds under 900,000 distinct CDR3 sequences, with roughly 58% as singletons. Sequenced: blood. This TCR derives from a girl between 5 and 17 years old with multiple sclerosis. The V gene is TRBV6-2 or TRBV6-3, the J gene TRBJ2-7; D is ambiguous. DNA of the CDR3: TGTGCCAGCAGCTGGGTGGGGAACTACGAGCAGTACTTC. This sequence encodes CASSWVGNYEQYF.